The clone carrying this TCR beta chain was seen a few times. Antigen: not known. The same CDR3 can be traced to other DNA sequences in this sample. Trimming took off 2 bases at V and 4 bases at J, with 3 bases between the two ends. The CDR3 has 11 amino acids. The germline V gene has CDR1 SGHDT and CDR2 YYEEEE. Samples were assayed with immunoSEQ v3.0 at survey level. Sequencing was intended to reach 40,000-50,000 T-cell genomes per sample. Assay used: immunoSEQ multiplex PCR; TCRdb lists only in-frame clones, some missing. This table has tens of thousands of clones, about 80% appearing once. This entry belongs to a study of long-term antiretroviral therapy in people with HIV. General study results and limits: Spans of CDR3 length were tighter for HIV repertoires than for controls. Diversity rose after ART but stayed below transplant donor controls.

Sequenced material: unsorted PBMCs, taken 0.3 years after starting antiretroviral therapy. V is TRBV5-6 and J is TRBJ2-5; the D is unclear. The clonotype originates from a man in his forties with HIV. CDR3 loop: CASSLRETQYF. The CDR3 nucleotides are TGTGCCAGCAGCTTAAGAGAGACCCAGTACTTC.